The entry that follows covers one T cell receptor beta chain sequence. This CDR3 has 14 amino acids. V lost 7 bases, J lost 3 bases, and 13 bases lay in between. Germline CDR1 is LNHDA and CDR2 is SQIVND (reference sequence). The record originates from a study of T cell changes during pregnancy in multiple sclerosis. The assay was immunoSEQ multiplex PCR, and TCRdb's table has in-frame clones only and misses some. Of about 43,000 clones listed, 85% to 90% are singletons. The chain couples TRBV19 to TRBJ2-1, with a weak D call TRBD2 (6 bases). The receptor's source is a female donor in good health, enrolled as a control in a pregnancy study. The sample consisted of peripheral blood, taken in the second trimester of pregnancy. CDR3 protein: CASTKGGLYNEQFF. CDR3 bases: TGTGCCAGTACCAAAGGAGGGCTCTACAATGAGCAGTTCTTC.